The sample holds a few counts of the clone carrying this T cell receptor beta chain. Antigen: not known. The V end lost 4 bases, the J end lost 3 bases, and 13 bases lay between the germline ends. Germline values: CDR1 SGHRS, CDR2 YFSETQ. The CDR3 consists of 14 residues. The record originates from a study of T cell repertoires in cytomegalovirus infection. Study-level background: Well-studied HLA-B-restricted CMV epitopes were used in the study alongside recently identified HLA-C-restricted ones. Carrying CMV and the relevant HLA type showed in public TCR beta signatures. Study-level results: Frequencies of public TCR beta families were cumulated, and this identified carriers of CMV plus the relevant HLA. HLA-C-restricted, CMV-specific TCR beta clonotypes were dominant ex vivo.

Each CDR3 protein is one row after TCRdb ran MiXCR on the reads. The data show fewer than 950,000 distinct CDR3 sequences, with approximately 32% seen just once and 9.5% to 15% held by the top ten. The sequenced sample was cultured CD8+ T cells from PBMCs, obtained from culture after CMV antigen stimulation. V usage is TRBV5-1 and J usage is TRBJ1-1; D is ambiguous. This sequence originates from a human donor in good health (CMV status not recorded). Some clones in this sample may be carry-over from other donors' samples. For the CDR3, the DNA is TGCGCCAGCAGCCCGCTTGTGATGGACACTGAAGCTTTCTTT. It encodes CASSPLVMDTEAFF.